This entry concerns a single T cell receptor beta chain. The target antigen is unknown. This sample was taken from a study of OX40 agonist ivuxolimab in advanced cancers. Study in general: Age averaged around 60 years (range roughly 23 to 80), and more than 80% were male.

Anyone with autoimmune disease history or systemic immunosuppression was excluded. Collection of blood occurred at baseline, at cycle 4 day 1, and at cycle 7 day 1. The assay was immunoSEQ multiplex PCR, and TCRdb's table has in-frame clones only and misses some. Of approximately 97,000 clones listed, approximately 87% are singletons. Study observations and caveats: There were also nonresponders showing low normalized T-cell clonal expansion.

This clonotype originated in an adult with an advanced solid tumor such as melanoma, head and neck, liver or kidney cancer. The input for sequencing was CD4+ or CD8+ T cells sorted from blood, taken in a trial of the OX40 agonist ivuxolimab.

This chain's CDR3 is CASGAGTGGEKLFF. For the CDR3, the DNA is TGCGCCAGCGGGGCAGGGACAGGGGGCGAAAAACTGTTTTTT. V usage is TRBV23-1 and J usage is TRBJ1-4; TRBD1 matches 12 bases. TRBV23-1 is annotated as an ORF whose role is uncertain. V was pared by 8 bases and J by 8 bases, with 6 bases of the junction left unmatched. The CDR3 has 14 amino acids.